Reported below is one T cell receptor (beta chain). Its recognized antigen is unknown. No quality values exist for individual bases; no much larger clone is one base distant. The CDR3 regions of human TCRbeta chains were analyzed by immunosequencing. The paper's data handling went like this. Repertoire TCRs were checked for matches against a reference library of SARS-CoV-2-specific TCRs that had been generated using the MIRA antigen-specificity platform. Breadth was defined as the fraction of unique TCRs that were SARS-CoV-2-associated, and depth was defined as the fraction of total T cells that were SARS-CoV-2-associated. Each spike-specific TCR was assigned to its reactive spike region and to a CD4 or CD8 class using the MIRA data. Log10-transformed breadth and depth values were compared by one-way ANOVA with Sidak's multiple comparisons tests. Imported from immuneACCESS, the table was reduced by TCRdb to in-frame sequences with V and J called. These copies leave out some clones; in studies compared against another copy, an unresolved V gene accounts for under half, and the cause of the remainder is not known. The DNA was the basis for D and trimming; V, J and clone size are from that table. For this sample there are 100,000 to 150,000 clones; approximately 90% appear just once. The top ten hold 7.1% of the sample.

The sample is drawn from a study of T cell responses to AZD1222 COVID-19 vaccine (TCRdb year 2021). For the study in its entirety: TCR sequencing covered fewer than 250 trial participants: 207 given two doses of AZD1222 and 26 given two doses of MenACWY control vaccine. Trial participants were enrolled by age into 18-55, 56-69 and 70-plus year subgroups, with roughly 150, 30 and 60 TCR-sequenced participants respectively. Study-level results and caveats: Epitopes outside the regions mutated in the B.1.351 and B.1.1.7 variants were reportedly recognized by nearly half of the unique spike-specific TCRs. The 56-69-year group was small, and its depth increase did not reach significance, likely because of low power. Spike-specific TCR breadth and depth rose significantly after two AZD1222 doses compared with day 0 and with MenACWY recipients. Because no samples from the day 14 peak response were available, repertoires could be characterized only after the peak T cell response. Only six AZD1222 recipients were SARS-CoV-2 seropositive at baseline, limiting conclusions about previously exposed vaccinees. CD4 TCRs associated with the vaccine covered the entire spike protein, and the dominant responses were in regions 160-218 and 743-854. Participants were mostly white British and included more females than males, and it was suggested by the authors that clonal diversity may have been underestimated.

V lost 4 bases and J lost 0 bases, and the count of bases not matched to a germline gene is 6. Looking up the germline V gene yields CDR1 KGHSH and CDR2 LQKENI. The CDR3 numbers 16 residues from cysteine through phenylalanine. Solely the CDR3 DNA is kept, with 48 bases framed from the first base. The sample's time point, from its label and the paper: about 28 days (+/-7) after the second vaccine dose. AZD1222 recipients whose second dose came at about 4 weeks and those whose second dose came at about 12 weeks were combined into one group, since spike-specific TCR depth and breadth did not differ between the two schedules. Vaccinee samples were obtained from the UK trials COV001 and COV002, which included a single-blind randomized controlled phase 2/3 trial of AZD1222 (ChAdOx1 nCoV-19) in healthy adults. For TCRbeta chain sequencing, PBMC samples were collected from trial participants at day 0 and at day 28 after the second dose.

The rearranged chain carries TRBV18 and TRBJ2-1; 7 bases in the junction line up with TRBD1. This TCR was sampled from an adult who received the AZD1222 COVID-19 vaccine. Sequences were derived from peripheral blood, sampled 28 days after the second AZD1222 dose. The CDR3 region reads CASSLTTGSSYNEQFF. The nucleotide sequence reads as follows: TGTGCCAGCTCACTGACGACAGGGAGCTCCTACAATGAGCAGTTCTTC.